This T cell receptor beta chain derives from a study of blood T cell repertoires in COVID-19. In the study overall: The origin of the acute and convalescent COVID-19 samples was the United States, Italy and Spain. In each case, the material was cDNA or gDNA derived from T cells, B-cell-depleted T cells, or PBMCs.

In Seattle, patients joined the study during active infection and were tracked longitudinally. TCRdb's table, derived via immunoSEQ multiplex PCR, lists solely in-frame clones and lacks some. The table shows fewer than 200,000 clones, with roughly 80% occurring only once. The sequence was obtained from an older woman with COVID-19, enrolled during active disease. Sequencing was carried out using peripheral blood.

For the CDR3, the DNA is TGTGCCTGGAGGGATCCGGGACAGGGTTCGAGGGAGCAGTACTTC. The encoded protein is CAWRDPGQGSREQYF. V gene TRBV30 combines with J gene TRBJ2-7, with 9 positions matching TRBD1. V dropped 3 bases and J dropped 7; count of bases not matched to a gene: 13. Germline V gives CDR1 GTSNPN, CDR2 SVGIG (reference sequence). This CDR3 has 15 amino acids.